This T cell receptor beta chain emerged from a study of CD8 T cells in Susac syndrome. RNA in amounts of roughly 0.5 to 1 ug was reverse transcribed with random hexamers. Across 54 Vbeta and 13 Jbeta, immunoSEQ multiplex PCR amplified TCR beta CDR3. TCRdb reprocessed the immunoSEQ multiplex PCR reads via MiXCR and lists one record per CDR3 protein. The sample has around 170,000 distinct CDR3 sequences; roughly 95% are singletons. The CDR3 has 13 residues. V was pared by 6 bases and J by 3 bases, with 9 bases between. CDR1 MNHEY and CDR2 SVGAGI come from the germline V gene. Material: CD4+ T cells from PBMCs. The receptor comes from a human donor with Susac syndrome. The chain couples TRBV6-5 to TRBJ1-5; no clear D. The DNA for the CDR3 is TGTGCCAGCAGGGGAGAGTTCAATCAGCCCCAGCATTTT. Protein sequence: CASRGEFNQPQHF.